Below, 9 T cell receptor beta chains from the same sample are listed, as sequenced in a study of CD8 T cells in ankylosing spondylitis. TCRdb itself ran the 5' RACE reads through MiXCR, one entry per CDR3 protein. The sample carries roughly 120,000 distinct CDR3 sequences, 7% recorded once. Material for sequencing was blood, either unsorted or a sorted T cell fraction (not recorded which). The receptors stem from a male donor with ankylosing spondylitis or in good health (not recorded which).

Many counts were recorded for this clonotype. The rearrangement uses TRBV20-1 and TRBJ1-2; no clear D gene. Trimming shortened V by 3 bases and J by 3 bases, and 11 bases separated the two germline ends. The CDR3 length is 13 residues. The germline V gene encodes CDR1 DFQATT and CDR2 SNEGSKA (reference sequence). In nucleotides, the CDR3 is TGCAGTGCTAGTGTTGGGAATTACTATGGCTACACCTTC. This sequence encodes CSASVGNYYGYTF.

This clonotype has at least ten counts. This chain connects TRBV20-1 to TRBJ2-7; a weak D match, TRBD2 (6 bases). CDR3 length equals 14 residues. V shed 2 bases and J shed 0 bases, with 11 bases lying between them. Per the germline V gene, CDR1 is DFQATT and CDR2 is SNEGSKA (reference sequence). This chain's CDR3 is CSARKLAHSYEQYF. The CDR3 region has the DNA TGCAGTGCTAGAAAACTAGCCCACTCCTACGAGCAGTACTTC.

This clonotype appeared many times. The rearrangement links TRBV12-3 or TRBV12-4 to TRBJ2-7; 10 nucleotides match TRBD2. V shed 4 bases and J 4 bases; nucleotides not matched to a gene: 10. The CDR3 has 16 residues. Here the CDR3 DNA reads TGTGCCAGCAGTTCCGAGAGCGGGAGGGCCATGTACGAGCAGTACTTC. Protein sequence: CASSSESGRAMYEQYF.

This clonotype was detected ten times or more. This chain links TRBV29-1 with TRBJ2-7; D tentatively fits TRBD1 or TRBD2 (5 bases each). The CDR3 contains 13 residues. The germline gives CDR1 SQVTM, CDR2 ANQGSEA. V was pared by 4 bases and J by 0 bases, with 10 bases between. CDR3 amino acids: CSVVGVSSYEQYF. CDR3 nucleotide sequence: TGCAGCGTTGTGGGGGTAAGCTCCTACGAGCAGTACTTC.

This clonotype has a count of ten or more. The J gene is TRBJ2-3, the V gene TRBV5-1, with D perhaps TRBD1 or TRBD2 (5 bases each). CDR1 is SGHRS and CDR2 is YFSETQ in the germline V gene. CDR3 length: 16 residues. Trimming removed 3 bases at V and 0 bases at J, with 14 bases between. This CDR3 reads CASSSLGTYSTDTQYF. CDR3 nucleotides: TGCGCCAGCAGCTCACTGGGGACGTATAGCACAGATACGCAGTATTTT.

This clonotype was observed many times. The chain joins TRBV7-2 to TRBJ2-7; 7 bases align to TRBD1. V lost 5 bases to trimming and J lost 4 bases; unmatched junction nucleotides: 11. Germline CDR1 is SGHTA and CDR2 is FQGNSA. This CDR3 has 15 amino acids. The CDR3 sequence: CASSRVDRDDYEQYF. The CDR3 bases are TGTGCCAGCAGCCGAGTTGACAGGGATGATTACGAGCAGTACTTC.

This clonotype was detected many times. V usage is TRBV15 and J usage is TRBJ1-1; D remains ambiguous. Trimming pared 1 base from V and 4 bases from J, leaving 10 bases between. CDR1 is LNHNV and CDR2 is YYDKDF in the germline V gene (reference sequence). The CDR3 is 14 residues long. In DNA form, the CDR3 reads TGTGCCACCAGCAGAGGAGGTATGGGCACTGAAGCTTTCTTT. This sequence encodes CATSRGGMGTEAFF.

This clonotype was detected ten times or more. This chain links TRBV12-3 or TRBV12-4 with TRBJ2-5; TRBD1 aligns across 10 bases. The junction had 9 bases not matched to a gene; V was cut back by 6 bases and J by 5 bases. The CDR3 loop spans 15 amino acids. The CDR3 DNA reads TGTGCCAGCAGACCCGACAGGGGGCAATGGGAGACCCAGTACTTC. Protein sequence: CASRPDRGQWETQYF.

This clonotype was seen at least ten times. This chain connects TRBV20-1 to TRBJ2-1; 9 nucleotides match TRBD2. CDR1 DFQATT and CDR2 SNEGSKA come from the germline V gene (reference sequence). This CDR3 has 15 residues. The ends lost 6 bases at V and 3 bases at J; junction bases unmatched: 9. The CDR3 protein is CSARGSSGGYNEQFF. Written as DNA, the CDR3 is TGCAGTGCCCGAGGTAGTAGCGGGGGCTACAATGAGCAGTTCTTC.